The present entry profiles one T cell receptor beta chain with its context. Antigen specificity is unknown. These data belong to a study of vaccination effects on CD4 cells after COVID-19. Study findings and constraints: From healthy vaccinees, only 1 of 255 vaccine-induced clones also reacted to common cold coronaviruses.

Sequenced by immunoSEQ multiplex PCR; TCRdb stores in-frame clones only, minus some. Here the sample spans some 77,000 clones, approximately 72% being singletons. In the ViraFEST assay, antigen-specific CD4+ clonotypes were identified by expansion after peptide-pool stimulation. Isolation of CD4+ T cells took place after approximately ten days of culture. The vaccine recipients had no prior SARS-CoV-2 infection, with negative nucleocapsid antibodies. For each well, 1.5 million to 2 million PBMC were cultured with around 10 IU/ml IL-2 and around 9.6 ug/ml peptides. The specimen comprised CD4+ T cells from PBMCs cultured with HCoV-OC43 spike peptides, sampled before COVID-19 vaccination. Subset defined: HCoV-OC43 spike overlapping peptide pool stimulation. The TCR originated in a human donor who received a COVID-19 vaccine.

The CDR3 reads CASKHTQGYGYTF. The CDR3 nucleotides read TGTGCCAGCAAACACACGCAGGGCTATGGCTACACCTTC. The V and J genes are TRBV3-1 (or the pseudogene TRBV3-2) and TRBJ1-2, with D maybe TRBD1 (5 bases). V was trimmed by 7 bases and J by 4 bases, leaving 13 bases between them. This CDR3 has 13 amino acids. From germline, CDR1 is LGHDT and CDR2 YNNKEL (reference sequence).